A single T cell receptor beta chain is shown here with its context. The antigen remains unidentified. This sample was included in a study of T cells expressing NK-cell markers. About the research overall: Most of the eight sequenced donors were HCMV-seropositive; one was seronegative.

Study conclusions and caveats: There remained a lack of clarity about HCMV specificity of expanded NKG2C+ T cell clones.

TCRdb reprocessed the 5' RACE reads and reports one entry per CDR3 protein, with no DNA. This repertoire comprises about 380,000 distinct CDR3 sequences; its ten largest clones make up around 5.2%. The CDR3 has 16 amino acids. The V gene's germline CDR1 is SGHVS and CDR2 FQNEAQ. V and J are TRBV7-8 and TRBJ2-5; no DNA is available, so the TRBD2 call from TCRdb remains unchecked. The TCR was taken from a man aged 18-70 years in good health. What was sequenced was blood T cells: a sorted CD56 or NKG2C T cell subset, CD4+ or CD8+ T cells, or bulk PBMC T cells (not recorded which). Here the CDR3 reads CASSRKGLAVQETQYF.